The present TCR beta chain was sequenced within a study of technical replicates of blood from several donors. This clone was recorded a few times. Profiling relied on immunoSEQ multiplex PCR, and the TCRdb table lists in-frame clones only, not all of them. The sample contains approximately 81,000 clones, 81% of which appear only once. V lost 5 bases and J 7 bases, leaving 11 bases between the germline ends. CDR1 and CDR2 (germline): SGHVS, FNYEAQ. The CDR3 is made up of 12 amino acids. The chain combines TRBV7-6 with TRBJ2-5; D unresolved. The TCR comes from a human donor in good health. Some clones in this sample may be carry-over from other donors' samples. The sequenced sample was PBMCs. CDR3 nucleotides: TGTGCCAGCAGCCCCCCAGGTGGGACCCAGTACTTC. This translates into CASSPPGGTQYF.